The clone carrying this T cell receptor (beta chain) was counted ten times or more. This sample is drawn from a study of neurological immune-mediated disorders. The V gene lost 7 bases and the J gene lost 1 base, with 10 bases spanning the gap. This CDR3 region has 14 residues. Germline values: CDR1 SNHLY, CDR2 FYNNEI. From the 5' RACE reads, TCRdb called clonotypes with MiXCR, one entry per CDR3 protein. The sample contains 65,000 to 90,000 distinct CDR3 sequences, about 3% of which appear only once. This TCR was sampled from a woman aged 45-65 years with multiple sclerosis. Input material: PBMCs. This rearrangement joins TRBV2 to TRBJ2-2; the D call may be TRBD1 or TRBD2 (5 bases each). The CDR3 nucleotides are TGTGCCAGCACCCCGGGACGGAACACCGGGGAGCTGTTTTTT. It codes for CASTPGRNTGELFF.